The present entry profiles one TCR beta chain with its context. The antigen it binds to is not known. The sequence runs out 3 residues before the end of the CDR3; the remainder is reconstructed from the germline J gene. TCR beta CDR3 regions were amplified by multiplex PCR from an average of roughly 1.1 ug genomic DNA per sample using the immunoSEQ assay. Primer bias was corrected in the assay by using a complete synthetic TCR repertoire to establish an amplification baseline. The amplicons were sequenced using the Illumina platform. The original methods were these. Sequences were error-corrected by clustering with frequency ratios and a modified nearest-neighbor algorithm and were then analyzed in the immunoSEQ Analyzer with IMGT gene definitions. TCR richness and evenness were averaged over 20 rarefaction repeats at each rarefaction depth, excluding samples with fewer sequences than the depth. Wilcoxon rank sum tests with FDR correction were used to compare V, D and J gene relative abundances between the groups. In the blinded duplicates, the intraclass correlation was 90% to 96% for TCR richness and averaged about 79% across 60 to 70 gene segments. TCRdb stores this immuneACCESS table with in-frame sequences only. Part of the clones is absent; in the studies checked, under half of the shortfall reflects unresolved V genes, and no reason is known for the rest. V, J and clone size derive from that table, while D and trimming were established from the DNA sequence. This sample's table carries about 40,000 clones. The ten largest clones add up to 6% to 8.5% of the sample.

Including cysteine and phenylalanine, the CDR3 has 18 amino acids. The DNA covers only part of the CDR3, 45 bases in frame from base 1. Trimming at the junction amounts to 6 bases on V and 0 bases on J, and the germline ends lie 21 bases apart. These data belong to a study of T cells in women clearing cervical HPV infection (dated by TCRdb to 2017 to 2018). With regard to the full study: The cases were over 20 women with histologically confirmed HPV16-related CIN3 or worse, and 2 of these cases were invasive cancers. The approximately 25 controls were women who cleared a single incident HPV16 infection within 12 months without developing precancer or cancer. Blood from cases was drawn at the visit where the lesion was first identified, while blood from controls was drawn once the infection was no longer detected. For cases, the median interval between lesion detection and blood sampling was about 150 days, with an interquartile range of about 85 to 220 days. Since only a few of the women had HLA typing available, the possibility that HLA type was acting as a confounder could not be ruled out. Nested within Costa Rica's Guanacaste HPV Natural History Study, an exploratory proof-of-principle case-control study compared TCR repertoires across cervical HPV16 outcomes. Cases and controls were matched on age within five years and on year of sample collection. Cases had a median age of almost 35 years compared with 38 for controls, and baseline characteristics showed no significant differences between the groups. In the parent cohort, some 10,000 women aged 18 or older were enrolled in Guanacaste, Costa Rica, during about 1993 to 1995 and then followed for around seven years. Five blinded duplicates per group were added as quality controls, so that 60 or so samples were obtained: 50 or so participants and 10 replicates.

The research as a whole found: Cases were distinguished from controls with an estimated AUC of approximately 0.8 by random forest classifiers combining richness and V gene abundances. Lower TRBV6-7 relative abundance was observed in cases than in controls (around 0.1% versus 0.15%; Bonferroni P = 0.0008). CIN3+ cases had significantly higher TCR repertoire richness than controls across sequencing depths, but evenness did not differ between the groups. The cross-sectional design could not show whether the associations came before the infection or were a result of it, and neither effector/memory subsets nor HPV-specific T cells were isolated. T-cell numbers per sample were unknown, so richness differences could reflect varying T-cell content rather than repertoire biology.

Every participant had a single incident cervical HPV16 infection, and prevalent HPV16 infections were excluded. Cervical HPV DNA was detected by MY09/MY11 PCR, and genotyping was performed by dot-blot hybridization. Fifteen mL of heparinized blood were centrifuged, and the buffy coat was aliquoted, frozen at -30°C, then stored at -80°C. Genomic DNA was extracted from buffy coat specimens using QIAGEN kits. This receptor chain uses TRBV12-3 or TRBV12-4 and TRBJ2-1; a tentative D call is TRBD2 (6 bases match). The receptor comes from a woman between 18 and 69 years old with a cervical HPV16 infection that either progressed to CIN3+ or cleared (not recorded which). The specimen was blood buffy coat. The part of the CDR3 DNA that was read is TGTGCCAGCAGCCCTTCCGGGGGTAGCCCGAGCTCCTACAATGAG. This sequence encodes CASSPSGGSPSSYNE. The CDR3 in full is CASSPSGGSPSSYNEQFF.